This T cell receptor beta chain was sequenced in a study of control samples from healthy donors and cancer patients. The method was immunoSEQ multiplex PCR; TCRdb's version includes in-frame clones alone and lacks a portion of them. The data show roughly 190,000 clones, approximately 90% seen once. The CDR3 consists of 13 residues. Looked up from germline, CDR1 is SGHDT and CDR2 is YYEEEE. The J segment lost 2 bases and the V segment lost 5 bases, leaving 2 bases of the junction unmatched. Sequencing was carried out using blood. The TCR originated in a young man in good health. V usage is TRBV5-6 and J usage is TRBJ2-7; 9 bases are a match to TRBD1. The CDR3 loop is CASSGDRAYEQYF. CDR3 nucleotides: TGTGCCAGCAGTGGGGACAGGGCCTACGAGCAGTACTTC. The variable domain in full, completed from reference TRBV5-6 and TRBJ2-7, reads DAGVTQSPTHLIKTRGQQVTLRCSPKSGHDTVSWYQQALGQGPQFIFQYYEEEERQRGNFPDRFSGHQFPNYSSELNVNALLLGDSALYLCASSGDRAYEQYFGPGTRLTVT.